The present entry profiles one T cell receptor beta chain with its context. Its antigen is not identified. This record belongs to a study of T cells in Graves' hyperthyroidism and ophthalmopathy. Study-wide results and caveats: Most thyroid clonotypes expanded above 0.001 appeared in blood too.

A lack of ophthalmopathy progression within 18 months defined stable Graves' hyperthyroidism. Authors of the study amplified TCR beta CDR3 regions from RNA transcripts. HTBI primers were employed in a first-round RT-PCR of the TCR CDR3. TCRdb independently ran MiXCR on the multiplex PCR reads; one entry per CDR3 protein. The sample lists some 600,000 distinct CDR3 sequences, 40% to 55% occurring once. The sequence came from a woman aged 18 to 35 with Graves' hyperthyroidism. The source material was peripheral blood or thyroid tissue (not recorded which).

The CDR3 spells CASKGLDYYEQYF. The CDR3 DNA is TGTGCCAGCAAGGGACTTGATTACTACGAGCAGTACTTC. This sequence joins TRBV2 and TRBJ2-7, with D possibly being TRBD2 (6 bases). Germline V lookup: CDR1 SNHLY, CDR2 FYNNEI. The CDR3 has 13 amino acids. Trimming pared 7 bases from V and 3 bases from J, leaving 13 bases between.